The following is a T cell receptor beta chain sequence with its context. Antigen: not known. These data come from a study of vaccination effects on CD4 cells after COVID-19. Clones were sequenced by immunoSEQ multiplex PCR, and TCRdb holds only the in-frame ones, with some missing. The repertoire holds about 24,000 clones, with 77% as singletons. The CDR3 consists of 13 residues. CDR1 SGHTA and CDR2 FQGTGA come from the germline V gene. V was pared by 4 bases and J by 2 bases, with 8 bases between. Viral peptide pool expansion of antigen-specific CD4+ T cells preceded sequencing in the ViraFEST assay. Subsequent to roughly 9 days of culture, CD4+ T cells were isolated. Each participant received a vaccine that was either BNT162b2 or mRNA-1273, given as two doses. Study conclusions and caveats: The study found marked clonal contraction of infection- and vaccine-induced clones late after vaccination.

The chain couples TRBV7-3 to TRBJ1-1; D uncertain. The clonotype comes from a human donor who received a COVID-19 vaccine. The sample consisted of CD4+ T cells from PBMCs cultured with HCoV-NL63 spike peptides, taken after COVID-19 vaccination. CDR3 sequence (DNA): TGTGCCAGCAGCTCAGACCACAACACTGAAGCTTTCTTT. This encodes CASSSDHNTEAFF.